This T cell receptor (beta chain) was sequenced for a study of preoperative IRX-2 immunotherapy in early breast cancer. The CDR3 totals 19 residues. The germline CDR1 and CDR2 sequences are KGHSH and LQKENI. Trimming cost V 3 bases and J 0 bases; bases outside gene matches: 14. Treatment specified: preoperative locoregional IRX-2 cytokine immunotherapy. Preoperative locoregional IRX-2 cytokine immunotherapy was tested in the phase Ib source study. TCRdb keeps only in-frame clones here, not all; method: immunoSEQ multiplex PCR. Here the sample spans around 25,000 clones, 90% to 95% being singletons. A single count supports this clone.

This sample comprised tumor tissue, obtained after IRX-2 immunotherapy. V is TRBV18 and J is TRBJ2-5, with TRBD2 matching over 9 bases. The receptor was isolated from a human donor with breast cancer. The CDR3 bases are TGTGCCAGCTCACCCCTTGGACTAGCGTCAAGGGGCTACCAAGAGACCCAGTACTTC. It translates to CASSPLGLASRGYQETQYF.